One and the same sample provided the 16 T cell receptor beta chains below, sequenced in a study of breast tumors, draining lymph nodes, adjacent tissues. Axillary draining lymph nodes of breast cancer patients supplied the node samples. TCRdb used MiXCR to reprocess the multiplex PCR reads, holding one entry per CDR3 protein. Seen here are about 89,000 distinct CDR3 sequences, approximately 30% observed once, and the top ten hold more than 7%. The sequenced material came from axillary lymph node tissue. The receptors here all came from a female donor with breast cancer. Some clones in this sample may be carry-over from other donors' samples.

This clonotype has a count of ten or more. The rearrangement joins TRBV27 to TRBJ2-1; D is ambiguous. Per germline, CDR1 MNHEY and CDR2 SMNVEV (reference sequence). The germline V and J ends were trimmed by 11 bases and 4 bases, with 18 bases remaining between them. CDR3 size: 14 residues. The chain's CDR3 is CAFPVQVSYNEQFF. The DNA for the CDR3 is TGTGCCTTCCCCGTGCAGGTTTCTTACAATGAGCAGTTCTTC.

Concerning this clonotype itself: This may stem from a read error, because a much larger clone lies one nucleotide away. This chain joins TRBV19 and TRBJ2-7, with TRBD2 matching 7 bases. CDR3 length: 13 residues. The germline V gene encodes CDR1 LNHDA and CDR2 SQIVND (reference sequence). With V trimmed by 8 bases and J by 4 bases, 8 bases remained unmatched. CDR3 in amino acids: CASGRGGAYEQYF. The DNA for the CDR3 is TGTGCCAGTGGTAGGGGAGGGGCATACGAGCAGTACTTC. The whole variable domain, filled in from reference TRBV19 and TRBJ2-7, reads DGGITQSPKYLFRKEGQNVTLSCEQNLNHDAMYWYRQDPGQGLRLIYYSQIVNDFQKGDIAEGYSVSREKKESFPLTVTSAQKNPTAFYLCASGRGGAYEQYFGPGTRLTVT.

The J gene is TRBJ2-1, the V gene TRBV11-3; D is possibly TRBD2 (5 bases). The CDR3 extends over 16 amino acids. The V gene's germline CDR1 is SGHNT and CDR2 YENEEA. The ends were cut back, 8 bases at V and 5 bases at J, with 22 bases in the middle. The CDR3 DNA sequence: TGTGCCAGCCCACTCTGGTCCAGCGGCCAAGACAATGAGCAGTTCTTC. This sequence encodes CASPLWSSGQDNEQFF.

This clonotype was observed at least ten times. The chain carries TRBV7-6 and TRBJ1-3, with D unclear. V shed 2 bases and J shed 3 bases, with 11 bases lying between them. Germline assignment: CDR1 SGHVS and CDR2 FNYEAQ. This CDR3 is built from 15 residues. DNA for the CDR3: TGTGCCAGCAGCTTAAGGGAGAATTTTGGAAACACCATATATTTT. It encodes CASSLRENFGNTIYF.

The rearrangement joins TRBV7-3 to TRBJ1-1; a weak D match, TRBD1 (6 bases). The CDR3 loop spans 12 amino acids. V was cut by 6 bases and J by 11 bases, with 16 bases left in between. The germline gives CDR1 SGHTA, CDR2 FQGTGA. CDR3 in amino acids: CASSSIGGEAFF. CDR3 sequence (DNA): TGTGCCAGCAGTTCAATAGGGGGAGAGGCTTTCTTT.

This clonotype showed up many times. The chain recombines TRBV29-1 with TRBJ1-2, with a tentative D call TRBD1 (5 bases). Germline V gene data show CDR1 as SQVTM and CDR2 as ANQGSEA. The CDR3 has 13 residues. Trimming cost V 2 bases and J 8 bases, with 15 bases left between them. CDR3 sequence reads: CSVEWSSRGGYTF. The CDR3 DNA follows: TGCAGCGTTGAATGGAGTTCCCGGGGGGGCTACACCTTC.

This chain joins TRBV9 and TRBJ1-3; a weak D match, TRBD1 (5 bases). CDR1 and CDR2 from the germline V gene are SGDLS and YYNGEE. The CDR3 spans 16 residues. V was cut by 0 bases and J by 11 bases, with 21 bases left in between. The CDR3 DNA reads TGTGCCAGCAGCGTAGCCGCGGGGCACAGTGGGAACCCCATATATTTT. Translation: CASSVAAGHSGNPIYF.

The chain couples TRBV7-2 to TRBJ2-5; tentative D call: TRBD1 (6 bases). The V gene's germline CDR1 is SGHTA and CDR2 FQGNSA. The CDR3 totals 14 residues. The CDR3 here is CVGSLGGGQETQYF. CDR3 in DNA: TGTGTCGGCAGCCTAGGGGGTGGACAAGAGACCCAGTACTTC.

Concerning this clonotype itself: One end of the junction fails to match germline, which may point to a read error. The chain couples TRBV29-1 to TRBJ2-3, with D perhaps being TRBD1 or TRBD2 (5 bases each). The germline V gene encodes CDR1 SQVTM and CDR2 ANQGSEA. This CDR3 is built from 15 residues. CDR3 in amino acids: CSVDIGTGNTDTRYF. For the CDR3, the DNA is TGCAGCGTTGACATAGGGACGGGGAACACAGATACGCGGTATTTT.

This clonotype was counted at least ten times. DNA for the CDR3: TGCGCCAGCAGCCGATTGGGACAGGGGGCGGATGAGCAGTTCTTC. Protein: CASSRLGQGADEQFF. The rearrangement links TRBV5-1 to TRBJ2-1; 12 positions match TRBD1. With V trimmed by 4 bases and J by 8 bases, 7 bases remained unmatched. This CDR3 region has 15 residues. The germline gives CDR1 SGHRS, CDR2 YFSETQ.

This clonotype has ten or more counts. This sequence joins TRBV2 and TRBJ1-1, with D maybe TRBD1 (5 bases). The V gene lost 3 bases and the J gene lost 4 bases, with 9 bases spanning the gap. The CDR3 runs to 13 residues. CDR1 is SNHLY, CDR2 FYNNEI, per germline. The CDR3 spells CASSDQGTTEAFF. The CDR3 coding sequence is TGTGCCAGCAGTGATCAGGGCACCACTGAAGCTTTCTTT.

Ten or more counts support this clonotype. Here the CDR3 reads CSVGRDTDTQYF. The CDR3 nucleotides read TGCAGCGTTGGGAGGGACACCGATACGCAGTATTTT. This rearrangement joins TRBV29-1 to TRBJ2-3; tentatively, D is TRBD1 or TRBD2 (6 bases each). Germline V gene sequence: CDR1 SQVTM, CDR2 ANQGSEA. This CDR3 is built from 12 residues. Trimming took 4 bases from V and 6 from J, leaving 11 bases between them.

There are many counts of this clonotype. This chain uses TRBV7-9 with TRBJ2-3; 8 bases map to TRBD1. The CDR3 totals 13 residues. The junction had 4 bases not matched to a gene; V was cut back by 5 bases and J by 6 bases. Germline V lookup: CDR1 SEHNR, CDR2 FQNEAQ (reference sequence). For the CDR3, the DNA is TGTGCCAGCAGCACGGACAGGGCGGATACGCAGTATTTT. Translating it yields CASSTDRADTQYF.

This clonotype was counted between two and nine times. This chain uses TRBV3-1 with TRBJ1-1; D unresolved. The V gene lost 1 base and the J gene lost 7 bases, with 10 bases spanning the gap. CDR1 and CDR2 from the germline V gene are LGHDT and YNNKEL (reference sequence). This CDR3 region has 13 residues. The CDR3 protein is CASSQASTSEAFF. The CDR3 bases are TGTGCCAGCAGCCAAGCAAGCACAAGTGAAGCTTTCTTT.

CDR3 residues: CASSMLTGGFAEQYF. CDR3 sequence (DNA): TGTGCCAGTAGTATGCTTACAGGGGGATTCGCCGAGCAGTACTTC. This chain joins TRBV19 and TRBJ2-7; TRBD1 agrees at 8 bases. Germline CDR1 is LNHDA and CDR2 is SQIVND (reference sequence). V dropped 3 bases and J dropped 6; count of bases not matched to a gene: 10. CDR3 length: 15 residues.

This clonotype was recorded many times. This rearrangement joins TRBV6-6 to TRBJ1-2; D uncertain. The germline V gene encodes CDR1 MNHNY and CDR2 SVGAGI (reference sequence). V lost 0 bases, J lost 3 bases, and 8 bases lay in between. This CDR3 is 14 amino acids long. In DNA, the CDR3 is TGTGCCAGCAGTTACTCGCCGGTTGACTATGGCTACACCTTC. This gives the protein CASSYSPVDYGYTF.